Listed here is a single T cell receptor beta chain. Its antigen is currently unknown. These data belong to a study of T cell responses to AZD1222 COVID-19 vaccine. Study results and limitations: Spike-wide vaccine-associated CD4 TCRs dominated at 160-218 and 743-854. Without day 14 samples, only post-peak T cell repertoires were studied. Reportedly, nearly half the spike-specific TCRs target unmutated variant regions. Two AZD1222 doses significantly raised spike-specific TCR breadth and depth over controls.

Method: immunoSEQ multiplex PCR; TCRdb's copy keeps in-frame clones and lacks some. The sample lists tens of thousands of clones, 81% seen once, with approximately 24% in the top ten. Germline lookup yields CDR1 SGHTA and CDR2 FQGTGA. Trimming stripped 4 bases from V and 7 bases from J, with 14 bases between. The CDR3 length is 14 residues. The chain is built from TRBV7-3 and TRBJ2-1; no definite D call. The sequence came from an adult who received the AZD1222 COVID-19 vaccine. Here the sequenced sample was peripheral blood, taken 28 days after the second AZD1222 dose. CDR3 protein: CASSSRPDGNEQFF. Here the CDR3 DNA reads TGTGCCAGCAGCTCGCGGCCGGATGGGAATGAGCAGTTCTTC.